This T cell receptor beta chain derives from a study of blood T cell repertoires in COVID-19. Across the whole study: Acute-phase and convalescent COVID-19 samples originated in the United States, Italy and Spain. Nucleic acid was either cDNA or gDNA, and it came from T cells, B-cell-depleted T cells, or PBMCs.

In the authors' workflow: Quantification of nucleated cells was approximated via reference gene primer amplification. Produced via immunoSEQ multiplex PCR; TCRdb's table is partial and in-frame only. V, J and clone size were drawn from that table, and D and trimming were deduced from the DNA. The data contain around 270,000 clones, approximately 86% of them singletons. CDR1 and CDR2 from the germline V gene are SGHNT and YYREEE (reference sequence). J gave up 8 bases and V 4 bases, and 11 bases lay outside the gene matches. The CDR3 contains 14 residues. The chain carries TRBV5-4 and TRBJ1-2; 7 positions match TRBD1. Sequencing was done on a sample of peripheral blood. The TCR sequence derives from a man under 40 with active or convalescent COVID-19. The CDR3 loop reads CASSHMTGTGGYTF. The CDR3 DNA is TGTGCCAGCAGCCATATGACAGGGACTGGGGGCTACACCTTC.